This T cell receptor beta chain was retrieved from a study of circulating and synovial CD4+ cells in juvenile arthritis (dated by TCRdb to the mid-2010s). Background for the entire study: Within each patient, the study compared the TCRbeta CDR3 repertoires of three groups: circulating HLA-DR+ CD4 T cells, bulk blood CD4 T cells, and synovial CD4 T cells. The goal of repertoire sequencing was to confirm that a circulating synovial-like CD4 T cell subset was enriched in synovial clonotypes.

On the study overall, not on this receptor specifically: The difference between circulating pathogenic-like lymphocytes and bulk blood T cells was not detected by traditional Vbeta family usage analysis. Circulating pathogenic-like lymphocytes clustered together with synovial T cells, and compared with bulk blood, the circulating pathogenic-like lymphocytes shared a substantially higher fraction of CDR3 sequences with synovium. Because overlap with synovium rose as sequencing depth increased, the measured fractions of shared clonotypes likely underestimated the overlap of the full repertoire. Because T cell genome counts in CPL samples and bulk blood CD4 samples differed by at least an order of magnitude, sample-size effects were addressed. Synovial and circulating pathogenic-like lymphocyte repertoires were less diverse than bulk blood CD4 repertoires, and some CPL samples were as oligoclonal as synovium.

Library preparation was by the immunoSEQ multiplex PCR assay. TCRbeta CDR3 sequencing was performed as a commercial service by an external provider. Per the original workflow: The analyses used productive nucleotide sequences together with amino acid sequences obtained by in silico translation. Diversity was measured as Renyi entropy over a range of alpha values, and the median of 200 repeated subsamples was taken to equalise sample size. For clustering, the distance between each pair of repertoires was computed as one minus the Chao-modified Jaccard index, which corrected for under-sampling. Frequency-weighted overlap with synovial clonotypes was computed at 200 sample sizes with 200 draws without replacement at each size, and the value at the size of the smaller sample was reported. TCRdb obtained this table from immuneACCESS and retained in-frame rearrangements with V and J assigned. These tables miss some clones; where compared with another copy, unresolved V genes account for less than half of the shortfall, and the remainder is unexplained. V and J calls and clone size are copied from that table; D and trimming were computed from the DNA. Across this sample there are just over 35,000 clones, with about 94% seen only once. About 0.7% of the sample rests with the top ten.

The CDR3 goes from the cysteine to the phenylalanine over 11 residues. The CDR3 DNA has 33 bases and is translated from base 1. Sequences SGHTA (CDR1) and FQGNSA (CDR2) are obtained from the germline V gene. The germline ends are 8 bases apart after V is trimmed by 5 bases and J by 7 bases. Concerning this clone itself: Its cognate antigen has yet to be identified. Base qualities are not at hand, and no much larger clone is one base apart.

The sequenced samples came from patients who had active juvenile idiopathic arthritis. Right after thawing, the cells went straight into sorting, and Live/Dead Fixable Near-IR Stain was used to exclude dead cells. The chain is made from TRBV7-2 and TRBJ2-5; TRBD2 could be the D gene, as 6 bases match. The sample consisted of CD4+ T cells from blood. This TCR was sampled from a human donor with juvenile idiopathic arthritis. The nucleotide sequence reads as follows: TGTGCCAGCAGCGGGGGGTGGACCCAGTACTTC. Its protein product is CASSGGWTQYF.